The present T cell receptor (beta chain) was sequenced within a study of blood T cell repertoires in COVID-19. Background on the study: Acute-phase and convalescent COVID-19 samples originated in the United States, Italy and Spain. Sources were T cells, B-cell-depleted T cells, or PBMCs; the material itself was cDNA or gDNA.

Source study methods: Amplified reference gene primers provided the basis for estimating nucleated cell counts. Clones were read by immunoSEQ multiplex PCR, and TCRdb kept only the in-frame ones, dropping some. V and J calls and clone size are copied from that table; D and trimming were computed from the DNA. The table has tens of thousands of clones, over 80% seen once; the top ten hold approximately 8.8%. The CDR3 sequence is 11 residues long. The germline V and J ends were trimmed by 7 bases and 6 bases, with 9 bases remaining between them. Sequencing was carried out using peripheral blood. The chain uses TRBV12-3 or TRBV12-4 and TRBJ1-1; D is undetermined. The receptor comes from a human donor with active COVID-19. The donor label of this sample is uncertain. Here the CDR3 DNA reads TGTGCCAGCACCGAGGCCTCTGAAGCTTTCTTT. Translating gives CASTEASEAFF.